This TCR beta chain comes out of a study of sequential checkpoint blockade in melanoma (dated by TCRdb to the late 2010s). A note on the overall study: In a 1:1 randomization, patients received either first-line nivolumab then ipilimumab (arm A) or ipilimumab then nivolumab (arm B). Both trial sequences were followed by maintenance nivolumab. DNA from about 90 pretreatment melanoma tumor samples underwent TCRbeta immunosequencing. Matched tumor biopsies were taken from twenty-two patients before treatment and at week 13, after single-agent nivolumab (arm A) or ipilimumab (arm B). Roughly 80% of the matched tumor biopsy pairs taken before and after treatment were from the same lesion.

For this clone: Its antigen is unknown. Per-base quality was not reported, and no clone a single base away is much larger than it.

The study at large found these results: Small sample sizes and reduced statistical power limited the within-arm analyses of tumor T-cell fraction. Achieving clinical benefit was about 30 times more likely for patients whose tumor T-cell fraction and clonality increased by week 13. PD-L1 staining and CD8+ T-cell counts correlated with tumor T-cell fraction and clonality, whereas mutational load did not. Among patients in arm A, the nivolumab-first arm, pretreatment tumor TIL clonality was associated with response (P = .04). The response-prediction model combining TCR metrics and mutation burden needs validation in larger, independent patient cohorts.

V is clipped by 5 bases and J by 0 bases, and the sequence between their germline boundaries is 14 bases long. Inclusive of the bounding cysteine and phenylalanine, the CDR3 is 16 residues long. The DNA shown is the 48-base CDR3, in frame from base 1. Reading the germline V gene gives CDR1 MNHGY and CDR2 SAAAGT. The treatment or condition label on this specimen signifies: randomized to nivolumab then ipilimumab (arm A) or the reverse (arm B). None of the patients in the trial had previously been given DNA-damaging chemotherapy. The samples were obtained from melanoma patients enrolled in CheckMate 064, an open-label, randomized phase II trial testing sequential checkpoint blockade. Genomic DNA from formalin-fixed paraffin-embedded (FFPE) tissue samples was used for tumor TCR sequencing. TCRbeta CDR3 regions were immunosequenced from genomic DNA with the immunoSEQ Assay. Before high-throughput sequencing, genomic DNA was amplified using bias-controlled multiplex PCR. The authors processed their data as follows. To quantify the absolute abundance of each unique TCRbeta CDR3 region, the sequences were collapsed and filtered. Clonality, defined as 1 minus Pielou's evenness, was calculated using only productive rearrangements. Tumor T-cell fraction was calculated by normalizing TCRbeta template counts to usable DNA, which was estimated from several housekeeping genes. Clones with significantly greater frequencies in on-treatment versus baseline samples were identified using a previously published method. The table was pulled from immuneACCESS by TCRdb, which kept in-frame rearrangements only. Such tables lose some clones; where checked, under half of the loss comes from unresolved V genes, and the rest has no known cause. V, J and clone size are those of that table, while D and trimming were read from the DNA. Recorded for this sample are approximately 6,500 clones; roughly 23% of them occurred a single time. Under 20% of the sample is held by the ten biggest clonotypes.

The sample consisted of tumor tissue (inferred from file names), taken from a patient given nivolumab and ipilimumab in sequence. This sequence uses TRBV6-8 and TRBJ1-3, with TRBD1 tentatively as D gene (5 bases match). This receptor was identified in a human donor with melanoma. The CDR3 here reads CASSVGIGASGNTIYF. The nucleotide sequence reads TGTGCCAGCAGTGTTGGGATAGGGGCCTCTGGAAACACCATATATTTT.